This T cell receptor beta chain was retrieved from a study of T cell responses to AZD1222 COVID-19 vaccine. The V gene's germline CDR1 is LNHNV and CDR2 YYDKDF (reference sequence). V was clipped by 4 bases and J by 6 bases; unmatched bases: 7. There are 15 residues in the CDR3. Clones were read by immunoSEQ multiplex PCR, and TCRdb kept only the in-frame ones, dropping some. The table shows 140,000 to 150,000 clones, with more than 85% occurring only once. The material was peripheral blood, obtained on day 0 of AZD1222 vaccination. The chain has TRBV15 and TRBJ1-5; 9 nucleotides align to TRBD1. This TCR derives from an adult in good health. For the CDR3, the DNA is TGTGCCACCAGCATAGGACAGGGGATAGGTCAGCCCCAGCATTTT. Translated, it gives CATSIGQGIGQPQHF.